The rows below give T cell receptor beta chains drawn from one sample of a study of shared clonotypes between healthy human individuals. Clones were sequenced by immunoSEQ multiplex PCR, and TCRdb holds only the in-frame ones, with some missing. Among over 2 million clones listed, 85% to 95% were seen once. Sequenced input: naive CD4+ T cells from PBMCs. The origin of the receptors is a man between 18 and 29 years old in good health. Some clones in this sample may be carry-over from other donors' samples. The CDR3 runs from the conserved cysteine through the conserved F or W. The D gene is left open where the match is weak. Size is omitted from some rows. Given values are once, few, many or a class for expanded clones.

D | size | J | V | CDR3 | DNA
TRBD2 | once | TRBJ2-3 | TRBV7-6 | CASRSTSGTSVTDTQYF | TGTGCCAGCAGGTCCACCTCCGGGACTAGCGTCACAGATACGCAGTATTTT
- | - | TRBJ1-4 | TRBV6-1 | CASRKLEGDFEKLFF | TGTGCCAGCAGAAAACTGGAGGGGGATTTTGAAAAACTGTTTTTT
TRBD2 | - | TRBJ2-3 | TRBV5-1 | CASSPGLAGSVDTQYF | TGCGCCAGCAGCCCGGGACTAGCGGGATCGGTGGATACGCAGTATTTT
TRBD1 | - | TRBJ1-1 | TRBV5-1 | CASCRLGQGAEAFF | TGCGCCAGCTGCCGTTTGGGACAGGGGGCTGAAGCTTTCTTT
- | - | TRBJ2-2 | TRBV5-5 | CASSLSARINTGELFF | TGTGCCAGCAGCTTGTCTGCCAGGATAAACACCGGGGAGCTGTTTTTT
- | - | TRBJ2-7 | TRBV10-1 | CASSEVVGAGVYEQYF | TGCGCCAGCAGTGAAGTCGTGGGGGCGGGAGTCTACGAGCAGTACTTC
TRBD2 | - | TRBJ2-1 | TRBV10-3 | CAIRELASNEQFF | TGTGCCATCAGGGAACTAGCGTCAAATGAGCAGTTCTTC
TRBD2 | - | TRBJ2-7 | TRBV5-1 | CASSLRWEGPYEQYF | TGCGCCAGCAGCCTAAGGTGGGAGGGACCCTACGAGCAGTACTTC
TRBD2 | once | TRBJ2-1 | TRBV5-1 | CASSLEASGNYNEQFF | TGCGCCAGCAGCTTGGAGGCTAGCGGAAACTACAATGAGCAGTTCTTC
- | - | TRBJ1-1 | TRBV7-2 | CASSLIGNGNTEAFF | TGTGCCAGCAGCTTGATCGGGAACGGGAACACTGAAGCTTTCTTT
TRBD2 | - | TRBJ2-1 | TRBV29-1 | CSVRTSGRNEQFF | TGCAGCGTACGGACTAGCGGGAGGAATGAGCAGTTCTTC
TRBD1 | - | TRBJ1-5 | TRBV28 | CASSVPGQSNQPQHF | TGTGCCAGCAGTGTTCCGGGACAGAGCAATCAGCCCCAGCATTTT
TRBD2 | - | TRBJ2-1 | TRBV6-5 | CASSPLAGGPHEQFF | TGTGCCAGCAGCCCCCTAGCGGGAGGGCCCCATGAGCAGTTCTTC
- | - | TRBJ1-4 | TRBV5-1 | CASSLEARNEKLFF | TGCGCCAGCAGCTTGGAAGCCAGAAATGAAAAACTGTTTTTT
- | - | TRBJ2-5 | TRBV2 | CASSYIRRETQYF | TGTGCCAGCAGCTACATTAGGAGAGAGACCCAGTACTTC
TRBD2 | - | TRBJ2-7 | TRBV11-2 | CASSIRGGVAYEQYF | TGTGCCAGCAGCATACGGGGAGGGGTCGCCTACGAGCAGTACTTC
- | - | TRBJ2-6 | TRBV25-1 | CASRVSGANVLTF | TGTGCCAGCAGGGTATCTGGGGCCAACGTCCTGACTTTC
- | - | TRBJ1-2 | TRBV30 | CAWSVSGYGYTF | TGTGCCTGGAGTGTTTCGGGTTATGGCTACACCTTC
- | - | TRBJ1-3 | TRBV7-2 | CASSIQGSGNTIYF | TGTGCCAGCAGCATCCAGGGCTCTGGAAACACCATATATTTT
- | - | TRBJ2-1 | TRBV5-3 | CARSPEAGRFF | TGTGCCAGAAGCCCGGAGGCAGGTCGGTTCTTC
- | - | TRBJ1-2 | TRBV9 | CASSSPRWREGYANYGYTF | TGTGCCAGCAGCTCGCCGAGGTGGAGGGAGGGTTATGCTAACTATGGCTACACCTTC
- | - | TRBJ1-1 | TRBV27 | CASRLNKNTEAFF | TGTGCCAGCAGGCTGAATAAGAACACTGAAGCTTTCTTT
TRBD1 | - | TRBJ2-7 | TRBV7-3 | CASSSTGSGEQYF | TGTGCCAGCAGCTCGACAGGGTCGGGCGAGCAGTACTTC
- | - | TRBJ2-3 | TRBV18 | CASSPGLTDTQYF | TGTGCCAGCTCCCCGGGGCTCACAGATACGCAGTATTTT
TRBD2 | - | TRBJ2-1 | TRBV5-1 | CASSLVRTSGRNEQFF | TGCGCCAGCAGCTTGGTTCGGACTAGCGGAAGAAATGAGCAGTTCTTC
TRBD2 | - | TRBJ2-7 | TRBV10-3 | CATQSGSSSYEQYF | TGTGCCACTCAGAGCGGGAGTAGTTCCTACGAGCAGTACTTC